The 32 T cell receptor beta chains in this list originate from one sample, sequenced in a study of cytotoxic CD8 clonotypes in ibrutinib-treated CLL. TCRdb's table, derived via immunoSEQ multiplex PCR, lists solely in-frame clones and lacks some. The table has 120,000 to 150,000 clones, 77% seen once. Sequenced here: PBMCs, sampled after 12 months of ibrutinib treatment. The source is a human donor with chronic lymphocytic leukemia.

CDR3 coding DNA: TGTGCCAGCAGTGTGCACTCGGGACAGGAGATCTATGGCTACACCTTC. Translated: CASSVHSGQEIYGYTF. V is TRBV27 and J is TRBJ1-2; 8 bases match TRBD1. The CDR3 is 16 amino acids. Trimming at V came to 5 bases and at J to 4 bases, leaving 12 bases not matched to a gene. The germline gives CDR1 MNHEY, CDR2 SMNVEV (reference sequence).

V is TRBV28 and J is TRBJ2-3, with 7 bases lining up with TRBD2. From germline, CDR1 is MDHEN and CDR2 SYDVKM. This CDR3 is 16 amino acids long. The V and J ends lost 3 bases and 4 bases, in that order; junction bases with no gene match: 10. The CDR3 region has the DNA TGTGCCAGCAGTTTGGAGCCGCTAGCGGAGTCAGATACGCAGTATTTT. This gives the protein CASSLEPLAESDTQYF.

This clone was found a few times. This chain links TRBV30 with TRBJ1-5; D may be TRBD1 (5 bases). This CDR3 has 15 residues. The V and J ends lost 1 base and 7 bases respectively, with 17 bases between them. Germline CDR1 is GTSNPN and CDR2 is SVGIG (reference sequence). The CDR3 loop reads CAWSAGPGGRQPQHF. Here the CDR3 DNA reads TGTGCCTGGAGTGCGGGACCGGGGGGACGGCAGCCCCAGCATTTT.

CDR3 sequence reads: CASSLDRGRASTIYF. The CDR3 DNA is TGTGCCAGCAGTTTAGACAGGGGTCGGGCTAGCACCATATATTTT. The chain employs TRBV28 and TRBJ1-3; TRBD1 aligns across 8 bases. The V segment lost 2 bases and the J segment 9 bases; nucleotides outside the gene matches: 9. The CDR3 extends over 15 amino acids. Germline V gene sequence: CDR1 MDHEN, CDR2 SYDVKM.

The chain uses TRBV10-3 and TRBJ1-1, with 7 bases matching TRBD1. The CDR3 length is 12 residues. Germline V gene data show CDR1 as ENHRY and CDR2 as SYGVKD. Losses at the gene ends were 6 bases for V and 3 bases for J; bases not matched to a gene: 1. In DNA, the CDR3 is TGTGCCATCAGGGGGACAGACACTGAAGCTTTCTTT. This encodes CAIRGTDTEAFF.

V is TRBV5-4 and J is TRBJ2-7, with D possibly being TRBD1 or TRBD2 (6 bases each). The CDR3 runs to 14 residues. Germline V gives CDR1 SGHNT, CDR2 YYREEE (reference sequence). V lost 1 base to trimming and J lost 0 bases, with 8 bases between them. The CDR3 here is CASSLKGGSYEQYF. CDR3 coding DNA: TGTGCCAGCAGCTTGAAGGGGGGCTCCTACGAGCAGTACTTC.

V gene TRBV5-1 combines with J gene TRBJ1-1; no definite D call. The CDR3 is made up of 15 amino acids. Germline loops: CDR1 SGHRS, CDR2 YFSETQ. V was clipped by 4 bases and J by 2 bases, with 15 bases between them. The CDR3 DNA follows: TGCGCCAGCAGCCTCCGCAGCGGCGGAAACACTGAAGCTTTCTTT. Protein sequence: CASSLRSGGNTEAFF.

J is TRBJ2-7 and V is TRBV14; a possible D gene is TRBD2 (6 bases). The CDR3 has 14 amino acids. Trimming took off 1 base at V and 5 bases at J, with 12 bases between the two ends. Germline V gives CDR1 SGHDN, CDR2 FVKESK. The CDR3 DNA follows: TGTGCCAGCAGCCAAGTCGGAGGGTTCAACGAGCAGTACTTC. Its protein product is CASSQVGGFNEQYF.

The J gene is TRBJ1-1, the V gene TRBV5-5; D gene unclear. The CDR3 length is 13 residues. The V end lost 1 base, the J end lost 1 base, and 5 bases lay between the germline ends. The germline V gene encodes CDR1 SGHKS and CDR2 YYEKEE (reference sequence). CDR3 in DNA: TGTGCCAGCAGCTTGCCGGGGAACACTGAAGCTTTCTTT. Translated, it gives CASSLPGNTEAFF.

The rearrangement links TRBV6-5 to TRBJ2-3, with D possibly called TRBD1 or TRBD2 (6 bases each). Looked up from germline, CDR1 is MNHEY and CDR2 is SVGAGI. The CDR3 totals 16 residues. V was clipped by 2 bases and J by 4 bases, with 16 bases between them. CDR3 DNA sequence: TGTGCCAGCAGTTACATCGCCGGGGGCCTTGCAGATACGCAGTATTTT. Translating it yields CASSYIAGGLADTQYF.

The rearrangement links TRBV19 to TRBJ1-2, with 8 bases fitting TRBD1. The CDR3 covers 16 residues. Per germline, CDR1 LNHDA and CDR2 SQIVND (reference sequence). V was clipped by 3 bases and J by 2 bases; unmatched bases: 8. This CDR3 is CASSIIQGALNYGYTF. Here the CDR3 DNA reads TGTGCCAGTAGTATTATTCAGGGGGCGTTGAACTATGGCTACACCTTC. Combining the CDR3 with reference TRBV19 and TRBJ1-2 gives the whole variable domain DGGITQSPKYLFRKEGQNVTLSCEQNLNHDAMYWYRQDPGQGLRLIYYSQIVNDFQKGDIAEGYSVSREKKESFPLTVTSAQKNPTAFYLCASSIIQGALNYGYTFGSGTRLTVV.

The J gene is TRBJ2-7, the V gene TRBV6-1, with D possibly matching TRBD1 (6 bases). This CDR3 is built from 15 residues. Trimming stripped 9 bases from V and 3 bases from J, with 21 bases between. Germline CDR1 and CDR2: MNHNS and SASEGT. In nucleotides, the CDR3 is TGTGCCAGTCGCCTCGTCTCGGGGACAATCTACGAGCAGTACTTC. This translates into CASRLVSGTIYEQYF.

The chain couples TRBV9 to TRBJ2-3; D may be TRBD2 (6 bases). This CDR3 is built from 14 residues. V lost 4 bases and J 1 base, leaving 10 bases between the germline ends. The V gene's germline CDR1 is SGDLS and CDR2 YYNGEE. CDR3 loop: CASSRDLGTDTQYF. The CDR3 DNA is TGTGCCAGCAGCCGGGACTTGGGCACAGATACGCAGTATTTT.

This chain uses TRBV28 with TRBJ2-4; no definite D call. This CDR3 contains 16 residues. V was shortened by 2 bases and J by 0 bases, with 11 bases between the two germline ends. Per germline, CDR1 MDHEN and CDR2 SYDVKM. As DNA, the CDR3 is TGTGCCAGCAGTTTAGATCCAACCCTAGCCAAAAACATTCAGTACTTC. As protein: CASSLDPTLAKNIQYF.

The chain couples TRBV7-9 to TRBJ1-6; D gene unclear. V lost 0 bases to trimming and J lost 12 bases, with 18 bases between them. This CDR3 comprises 16 residues. Germline V CDR1 and CDR2: SEHNR, FQNEAQ (reference sequence). The CDR3 sequence is CASSLAFKGGGGPLHF. DNA for the CDR3: TGTGCCAGCAGCTTAGCATTTAAGGGTGGTGGTGGACCCCTCCACTTT.

The chain couples TRBV5-6 to TRBJ2-7; no clear D gene. The V end was cut by 3 bases, the J end by 0 bases, with 4 bases between. Per the germline V gene, CDR1 is SGHDT and CDR2 is YYEEEE. CDR3 size: 12 residues. Written as DNA, the CDR3 is TGTGCCAGCAGCTATGTCTCCTACGAGCAGTACTTC. Translation: CASSYVSYEQYF. The variable domain in full, completed from reference TRBV5-6 and TRBJ2-7, reads DAGVTQSPTHLIKTRGQQVTLRCSPKSGHDTVSWYQQALGQGPQFIFQYYEEEERQRGNFPDRFSGHQFPNYSSELNVNALLLGDSALYLCASSYVSYEQYFGPGTRLTVT.

This chain uses TRBV28 with TRBJ1-2; TRBD1 matches 7 bases. CDR3 length: 13 residues. Trimming removed 7 bases from V and 7 bases from J; junction bases left unmatched: 9. Germline lookup yields CDR1 MDHEN and CDR2 SYDVKM. Here the CDR3 reads CASTLGGGSGYTF. CDR3 nucleotides: TGTGCCAGCACCTTGGGAGGGGGCTCTGGCTACACCTTC.

In the case of this clone: At one end, the junction sequence differs from germline, possibly due to a read error. J is TRBJ2-1 and V is TRBV5-4; D remains unclear. The length of the CDR3 is 14 residues. CDR1 is SGHNT, CDR2 YYREEE, per germline (reference sequence). This CDR3 reads CASSLITSDNEQFF. The CDR3 bases are TGTGCCAGCAGCTTGATTACCTCCGACAATGAGCAGTTCTTC.

This chain joins TRBV6-5 and TRBJ2-3; D unclear. V was shortened by 0 bases and J by 4 bases, with 8 bases between the two germline ends. This CDR3 is built from 14 residues. CDR1 and CDR2 (germline): MNHEY, SVGAGI. CDR3 loop: CASSYSSIPDTQYF. The CDR3 DNA reads TGTGCCAGCAGTTACTCTAGTATCCCAGATACGCAGTATTTT.

The V call is TRBV19, the J call TRBJ1-5; D is unclear. In germline, CDR1 is LNHDA, CDR2 SQIVND (reference sequence). The CDR3 consists of 15 residues. The V end was cut by 3 bases, the J end by 3 bases, with 12 bases between. CDR3 region: CASSIPGWANQPQHF. The CDR3, as DNA: TGTGCCAGTAGTATCCCCGGGTGGGCCAATCAGCCCCAGCATTTT. The whole variable domain, remainder taken from reference TRBV19 and TRBJ1-5, is DGGITQSPKYLFRKEGQNVTLSCEQNLNHDAMYWYRQDPGQGLRLIYYSQIVNDFQKGDIAEGYSVSREKKESFPLTVTSAQKNPTAFYLCASSIPGWANQPQHFGDGTRLSIL.

This chain links TRBV5-1 with TRBJ2-2; 9 bases are shared with TRBD1. CDR1 is SGHRS and CDR2 is YFSETQ in the germline V gene. With V trimmed by 1 base and J by 6 bases, 4 bases remained unmatched. The CDR3 is 15 residues long. This CDR3 reads CASSLRDRAAGELFF. The CDR3 DNA reads TGCGCCAGCAGCTTGCGGGACAGGGCTGCCGGGGAGCTGTTTTTT.

J is TRBJ2-1 and V is TRBV21-1; TRBD2, as called in the table, went unchecked against the DNA. TRBV21-1 is an annotated pseudogene. The CDR3 consists of 15 residues. The CDR3 DNA reads as TGTGCCAGCAGGCAAAATATCGAGCCCTACAATGAGCAGTTCTTC. Amino acids: CASRQNIEPYNEQFF.

This chain uses TRBV19 with TRBJ2-7; no clear D. V was cut by 4 bases and J by 0 bases, with 10 bases left in between. Looked up from germline, CDR1 is LNHDA and CDR2 is SQIVND (reference sequence). The CDR3 has 14 residues. The CDR3 loop reads CASSRGRISYEQYF. CDR3 in DNA: TGTGCCAGTAGTAGAGGACGGATCTCCTACGAGCAGTACTTC.

The chain employs TRBV5-1 and TRBJ2-3; TRBD2 is a possible D gene (6 bases). V lost 2 bases, J lost 4 bases, and 14 bases lay in between. CDR1 is SGHRS and CDR2 is YFSETQ in the germline V gene. The CDR3 loop spans 15 amino acids. The CDR3 reads CASSFGGAGADTQYF. CDR3 bases: TGCGCCAGCAGCTTCGGCGGGGCCGGCGCAGATACGCAGTATTTT.

The chain carries TRBV6-5 and TRBJ2-3; no clear D. Germline CDR1 is MNHEY and CDR2 is SVGAGI. CDR3 length: 13 amino acids. V was pared by 7 bases and J by 3 bases, with 11 bases between. CDR3 in DNA: TGTGCCAGCACCGATCTCAGGACAGATACGCAGTATTTT. Its protein product is CASTDLRTDTQYF.

The genes are TRBV29-1 and TRBJ1-2, with TRBD1 as a possible D gene (6 bases). Looked up from germline, CDR1 is SQVTM and CDR2 is ANQGSEA. V was trimmed by 6 bases and J by 7 bases, leaving 30 bases between them. The CDR3 runs 17 residues. CDR3 residues: CSVNPGTGRGIAGGYTF. The CDR3 DNA is TGCAGCGTCAACCCCGGCACAGGGCGCGGTATAGCGGGTGGCTACACCTTC.

The chain recombines TRBV11-2 with TRBJ2-1; D uncertain. This CDR3 region has 15 residues. V lost 2 bases to trimming and J lost 5 bases, with 13 bases between them. Germline-derived CDR1 and CDR2 are SGHAT and FQNNGV. For the CDR3, the DNA is TGTGCCAGCAGCTTACGTCCCGGACGTCACAATGAGCAGTTCTTC. Translating it yields CASSLRPGRHNEQFF.

The chain employs TRBV6-1 and TRBJ2-1; 7 bases match TRBD1. The germline gives CDR1 MNHNS, CDR2 SASEGT. The CDR3 contains 13 residues. Trimming removed 7 bases from V and 8 bases from J; junction bases left unmatched: 8. The CDR3 loop reads CASTPGTVDEQFF. DNA for the CDR3: TGTGCCAGCACCCCTGGGACAGTCGATGAGCAGTTCTTC.

The genes are TRBV7-9 and TRBJ1-2; D gene unclear. The CDR3 consists of 13 residues. Germline V lookup: CDR1 SEHNR, CDR2 FQNEAQ (reference sequence). V was shortened by 3 bases and J by 5 bases, with 10 bases between the two germline ends. In DNA form, the CDR3 reads TGTGCCAGCAGCTTGCCCGGGGTGTATGGCTACACCTTC. Amino acid sequence: CASSLPGVYGYTF.

This chain links TRBV4-3 with TRBJ2-6, with D uncertain. Per germline, CDR1 LGHNA and CDR2 YSLEER. This CDR3 spans 15 amino acids. V lost 0 bases to trimming and J lost 0 bases, with 3 bases between them. This CDR3 reads CASSQDDSGANVLTF. In DNA form, the CDR3 reads TGCGCCAGCAGCCAAGATGACTCTGGGGCCAACGTCCTGACTTTC.

This rearrangement joins TRBV21-1 to TRBJ2-7; the table names TRBD2, a call not compared with the DNA. TRBV21-1 is a pseudogene. The CDR3 covers 16 residues. CDR3 amino acids: CASSKRSETSGNEQYF. CDR3 bases: TGTGCCAGCAGCAAAAGATCGGAGACTAGCGGGAACGAGCAGTACTTC.

The chain uses TRBV5-1 and TRBJ2-2; TRBD2 might be the D (6 bases). Germline V lookup: CDR1 SGHRS, CDR2 YFSETQ. V shed 4 bases and J shed 4 bases, with 11 bases lying between them. The CDR3 runs to 14 residues. The CDR3 coding sequence is TGCGCCAGCAGCCCAGCGGGCATCACCGGGGAGCTGTTTTTT. This translates into CASSPAGITGELFF.